The following is a T cell receptor (beta chain) sequence with its context. Its antigen is unidentified. This sample is drawn from a study of STAT5B mutations in CD4+ large granular lymphocyte leukemia. In germline, CDR1 is SGHVS, CDR2 FQNEAQ. The ends lost 4 bases at V and 3 bases at J; junction bases unmatched: 9. There are 15 residues in the CDR3. Only in-frame clones appear in the TCRdb table, and some are missing; sequencing was by immunoSEQ multiplex PCR. The data show about 35,000 clones, around 63% seen once. Whole-study results and caveats: No patients shared main leukemic clonotypes, though roughly 25% appeared at low frequency elsewhere. Patient CD4-sorted repertoires stayed more clonal than healthy ones after leukemic-clone removal.

The rearrangement links TRBV7-8 to TRBJ2-7; the match to TRBD1 covers 7 bases. Material: CD4+ T cells from blood buffy coats. The source of this sequence is a human donor in good health. CDR3 DNA sequence: TGTGCCAGCAGCTCAGGGACAGCGACCCTCTACGAGCAGTACTTC. Translating it yields CASSSGTATLYEQYF.